This TCR beta chain stems from a study of OX40 agonist ivuxolimab in advanced cancers. The wider study: Checkpoint inhibitors had been given previously to roughly 36% of patients. Three dose-escalation patients had partial responses: one with hepatocellular carcinoma and two with cutaneous melanoma. Study results and caveats: More expanded clones were seen, on average, in CD8+ T cells than in CD4+.

No patient had autoimmune disease or received systemic immunosuppression. The germline V gene encodes CDR1 DFQATT and CDR2 SNEGSKA (reference sequence). The CDR3 has 11 amino acids. With regard to this clone: The antigen remains unidentified.

This table comes from immunoSEQ multiplex PCR, and its TCRdb copy is limited to in-frame clones, with some not included. In the table there are 60,000 to 65,000 clones, around 90% of which are singletons. The material sequenced was CD4+ or CD8+ T cells sorted from blood, taken in a trial of the OX40 agonist ivuxolimab. The J gene is TRBJ2-5, the V gene TRBV20-1, with 7 bases identical to TRBD1. Near its end, the DNA agrees better with TRBJ2-7, so the J call may be wrong. This receptor was taken from an adult with an advanced solid tumor such as melanoma, head and neck, liver or kidney cancer. CDR3 loop: CSAWDSYEQYF. DNA of the CDR3: TGCAGTGCCTGGGACAGTTACGAGCAGTACTTC.